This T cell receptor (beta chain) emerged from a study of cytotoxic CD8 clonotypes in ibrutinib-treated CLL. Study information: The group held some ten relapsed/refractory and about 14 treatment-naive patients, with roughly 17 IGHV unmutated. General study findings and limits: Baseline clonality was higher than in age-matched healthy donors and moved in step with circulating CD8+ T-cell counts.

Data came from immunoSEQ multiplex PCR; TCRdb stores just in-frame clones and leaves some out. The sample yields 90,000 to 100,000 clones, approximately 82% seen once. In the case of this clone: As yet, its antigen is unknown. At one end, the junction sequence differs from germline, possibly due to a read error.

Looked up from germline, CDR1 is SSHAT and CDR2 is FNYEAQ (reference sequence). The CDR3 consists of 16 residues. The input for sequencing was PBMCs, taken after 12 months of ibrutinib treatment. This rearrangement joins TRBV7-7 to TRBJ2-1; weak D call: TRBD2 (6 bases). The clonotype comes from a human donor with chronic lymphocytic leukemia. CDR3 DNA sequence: TGTGCCAGCAGCCTAGCGAGGGCGATCCTTTTAGATGAGCAGTTCTTC. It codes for CASSLARAILLDEQFF.